Presented here are 5 T cell receptor beta chains from one specimen sequenced in a study of OX40 agonist ivuxolimab in advanced cancers. Repertoires were generated with immunoSEQ multiplex PCR, while TCRdb's copy carries only in-frame clones and drops some. Of more than 35,000 clones in the sample, approximately 80% were seen once. This material consisted of CD4+ or CD8+ T cells sorted from blood, taken in a trial of the OX40 agonist ivuxolimab. The source of these receptors is an adult with an advanced solid tumor such as melanoma, head and neck, liver or kidney cancer.

CDR3 bases: TGTGCCAGCAGCTTTGACAGTGACCAAGAGACCCAGTACTTC. Translation gives CASSFDSDQETQYF. The V and J genes are TRBV7-9 and TRBJ2-5; D might be TRBD1 (5 bases). V lost 3 bases and J lost 0, with 8 bases in between. The CDR3 totals 14 residues. Per germline, CDR1 SEHNR and CDR2 FQNEAQ (reference sequence).

The chain carries TRBV11-1 and TRBJ1-1, with unresolved D. The CDR3 runs to 14 residues. Germline loops: CDR1 SGHAT, CDR2 FQDESV (reference sequence). Trimming took 3 bases from V and 3 from J, leaving 11 bases between them. The CDR3 region has the DNA TGTGCCAGCAGCTTTTGGGAAGGTGACACTGAAGCTTTCTTT. It yields the protein CASSFWEGDTEAFF.

This clone was detected only once. The rearrangement links TRBV10-3 to TRBJ1-1, with D maybe TRBD1 (5 bases). Trimming shortened V by 2 bases and J by 3 bases, and 13 bases separated the two germline ends. Germline CDR1 and CDR2: ENHRY and SYGVKD. The CDR3 totals 15 residues. The CDR3 loop is CAISEDGGSYTEAFF. The CDR3 DNA follows: TGTGCCATCAGTGAGGACGGGGGGAGCTACACTGAAGCTTTCTTT.

The chain joins TRBV7-8 to TRBJ2-7; D gene uncertain. Germline lookup yields CDR1 SGHVS and CDR2 FQNEAQ. V was shortened by 5 bases and J by 6 bases, with 14 bases between the two germline ends. The CDR3 totals 13 residues. CDR3 bases: TGTGCCAGCAGCCCTGAGGCCTCTCGCGAGCAGTACTTC. Encoded protein: CASSPEASREQYF.

The J gene is TRBJ1-1, the V gene TRBV6-6, with no clear D. Germline V gives CDR1 MNHNY, CDR2 SVGAGI (reference sequence). This CDR3 is 14 amino acids long. The V and J ends lost 6 bases and 7 bases respectively, with 18 bases between them. CDR3 sequence reads: CASRDRESNVEAFF. The CDR3 DNA reads as TGTGCCAGCAGGGATAGGGAGTCCAACGTTGAAGCTTTCTTT.